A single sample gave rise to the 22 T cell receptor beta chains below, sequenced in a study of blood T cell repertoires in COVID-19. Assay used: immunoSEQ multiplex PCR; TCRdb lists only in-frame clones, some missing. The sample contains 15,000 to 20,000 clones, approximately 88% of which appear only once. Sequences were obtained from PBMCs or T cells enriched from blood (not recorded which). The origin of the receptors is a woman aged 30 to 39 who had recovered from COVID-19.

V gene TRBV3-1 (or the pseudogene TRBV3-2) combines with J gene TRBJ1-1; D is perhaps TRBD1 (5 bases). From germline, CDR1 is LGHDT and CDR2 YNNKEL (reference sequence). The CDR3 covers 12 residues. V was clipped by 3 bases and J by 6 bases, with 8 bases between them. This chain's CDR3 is CASSHGQSEAFF. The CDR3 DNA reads TGTGCCAGCAGCCACGGACAATCTGAAGCTTTCTTT.

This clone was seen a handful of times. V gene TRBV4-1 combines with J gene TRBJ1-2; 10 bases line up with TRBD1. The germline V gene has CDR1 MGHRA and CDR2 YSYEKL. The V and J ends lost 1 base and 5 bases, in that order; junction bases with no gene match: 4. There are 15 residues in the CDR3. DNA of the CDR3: TGCGCCAGCAGCCAAGCGACAGGGGGCGGTTATGGCTACACCTTC. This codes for CASSQATGGGYGYTF.

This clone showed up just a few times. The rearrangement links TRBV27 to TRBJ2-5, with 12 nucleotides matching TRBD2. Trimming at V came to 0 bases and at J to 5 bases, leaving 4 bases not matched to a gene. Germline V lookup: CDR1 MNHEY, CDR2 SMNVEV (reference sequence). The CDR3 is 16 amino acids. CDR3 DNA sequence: TGTGCCAGCAGTTTATCGGCTAGCGGGGGGGCCGAGACCCAGTACTTC. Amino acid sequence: CASSLSASGGAETQYF.

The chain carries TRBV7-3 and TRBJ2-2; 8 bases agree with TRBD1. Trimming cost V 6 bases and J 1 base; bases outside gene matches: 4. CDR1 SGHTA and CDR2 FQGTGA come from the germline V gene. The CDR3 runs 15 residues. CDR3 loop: CASRVGQGNTGELFF. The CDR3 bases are TGTGCCAGCAGAGTAGGACAGGGGAACACCGGGGAGCTGTTTTTT. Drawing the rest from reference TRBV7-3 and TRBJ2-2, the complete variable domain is GAGVSQTPSNKVTEKGKYVELRCDPISGHTALYWYRQSLGQGPEFLIYFQGTGAADDSGLPNDRFFAVRPEGSVSTLKIQRTERGDSAVYLCASRVGQGNTGELFFGEGSRLTVL.

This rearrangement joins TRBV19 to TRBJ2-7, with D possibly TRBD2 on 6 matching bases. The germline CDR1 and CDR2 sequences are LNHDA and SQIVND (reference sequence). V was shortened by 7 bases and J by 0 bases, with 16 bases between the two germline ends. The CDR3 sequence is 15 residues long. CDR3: CASKFGGASSYEQYF. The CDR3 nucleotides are TGTGCCAGTAAATTCGGAGGGGCGAGCTCCTACGAGCAGTACTTC.

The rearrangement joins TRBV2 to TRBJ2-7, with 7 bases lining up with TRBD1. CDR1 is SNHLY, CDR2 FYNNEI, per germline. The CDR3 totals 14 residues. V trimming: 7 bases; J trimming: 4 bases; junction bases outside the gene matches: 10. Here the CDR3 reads CASTSSLTGYEQYF. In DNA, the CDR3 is TGTGCCAGCACCTCCTCCCTGACAGGGTACGAGCAGTACTTC.

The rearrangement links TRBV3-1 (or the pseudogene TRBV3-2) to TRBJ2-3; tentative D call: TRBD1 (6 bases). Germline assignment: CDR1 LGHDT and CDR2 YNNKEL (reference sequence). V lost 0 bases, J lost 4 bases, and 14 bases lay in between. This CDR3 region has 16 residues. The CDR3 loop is CASSQDRQGWADTQYF. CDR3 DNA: TGTGCCAGCAGCCAAGATCGCCAGGGGTGGGCAGATACGCAGTATTTT.

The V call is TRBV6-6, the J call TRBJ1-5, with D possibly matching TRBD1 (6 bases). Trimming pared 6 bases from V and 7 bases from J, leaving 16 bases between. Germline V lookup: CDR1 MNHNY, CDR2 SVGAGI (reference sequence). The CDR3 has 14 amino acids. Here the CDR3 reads CASSATGGRQPQHF. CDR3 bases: TGTGCCAGCAGCGCGACGGGGGGCCGGCAGCCCCAGCATTTT.

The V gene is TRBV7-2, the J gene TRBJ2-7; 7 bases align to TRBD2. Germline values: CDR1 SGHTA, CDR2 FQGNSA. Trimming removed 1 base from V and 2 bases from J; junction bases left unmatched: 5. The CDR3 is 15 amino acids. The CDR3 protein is CASSLEVGRAYEQYF. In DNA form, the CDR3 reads TGTGCCAGCAGCTTAGAGGTAGGGAGGGCCTACGAGCAGTACTTC.

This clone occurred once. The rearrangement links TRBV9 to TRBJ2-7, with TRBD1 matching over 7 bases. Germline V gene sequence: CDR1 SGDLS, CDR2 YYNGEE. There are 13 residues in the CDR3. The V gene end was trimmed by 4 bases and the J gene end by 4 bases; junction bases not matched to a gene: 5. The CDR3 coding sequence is TGTGCCAGCAGCATACGACAGGGATACGAGCAGTACTTC. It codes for CASSIRQGYEQYF.

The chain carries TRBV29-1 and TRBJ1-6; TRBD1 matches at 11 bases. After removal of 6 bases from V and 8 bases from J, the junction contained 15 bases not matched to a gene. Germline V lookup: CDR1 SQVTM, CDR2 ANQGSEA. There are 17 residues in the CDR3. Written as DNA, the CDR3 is TGCAGCGTAACCGACTTCAGGGACAGGGGGGGAGATTCACCCCTCCACTTT. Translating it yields CSVTDFRDRGGDSPLHF.

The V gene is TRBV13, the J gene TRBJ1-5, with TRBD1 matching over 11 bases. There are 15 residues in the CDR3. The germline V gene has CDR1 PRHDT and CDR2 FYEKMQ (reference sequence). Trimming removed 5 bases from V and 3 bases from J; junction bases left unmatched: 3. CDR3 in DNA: TGTGCCAGCAGCCCGGGACAGGGGGTCAATCAGCCCCAGCATTTT. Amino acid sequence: CASSPGQGVNQPQHF.

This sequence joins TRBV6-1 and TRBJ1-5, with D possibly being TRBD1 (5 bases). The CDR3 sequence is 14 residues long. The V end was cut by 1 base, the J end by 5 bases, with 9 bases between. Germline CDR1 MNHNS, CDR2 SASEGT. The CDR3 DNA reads TGTGCCAGCAGTGAAGGAGCAGGGCATCAGCCCCAGCATTTT. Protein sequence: CASSEGAGHQPQHF.

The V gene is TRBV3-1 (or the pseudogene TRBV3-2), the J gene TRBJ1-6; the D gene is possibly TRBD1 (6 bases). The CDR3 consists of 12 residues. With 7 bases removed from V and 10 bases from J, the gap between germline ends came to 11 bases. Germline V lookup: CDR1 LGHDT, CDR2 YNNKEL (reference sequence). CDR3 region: CASTQGRSPLHF. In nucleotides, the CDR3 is TGTGCCAGCACCCAGGGGCGATCACCCCTCCACTTT.

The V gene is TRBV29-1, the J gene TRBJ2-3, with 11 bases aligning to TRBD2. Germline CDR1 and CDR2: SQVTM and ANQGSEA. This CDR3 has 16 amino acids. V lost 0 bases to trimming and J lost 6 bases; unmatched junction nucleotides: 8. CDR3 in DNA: TGCAGCGTTGAAGAGGATAGCGGGGGGGCCGGGGATACGCAGTATTTT. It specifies CSVEEDSGGAGDTQYF.

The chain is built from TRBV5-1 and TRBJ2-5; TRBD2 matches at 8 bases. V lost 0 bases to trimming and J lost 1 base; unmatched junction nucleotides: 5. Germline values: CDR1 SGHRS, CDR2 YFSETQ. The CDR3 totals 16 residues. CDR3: CASSLALAGLQETQYF. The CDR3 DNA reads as TGCGCCAGCAGCTTGGCGTTAGCGGGGCTCCAAGAGACCCAGTACTTC.

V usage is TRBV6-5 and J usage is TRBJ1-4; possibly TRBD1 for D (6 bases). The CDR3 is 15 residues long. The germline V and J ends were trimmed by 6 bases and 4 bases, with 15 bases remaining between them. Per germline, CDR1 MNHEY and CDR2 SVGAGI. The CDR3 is CASRLRTAFNEKLFF. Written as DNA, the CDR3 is TGTGCCAGCAGACTACGGACAGCCTTTAATGAAAAACTGTTTTTT.

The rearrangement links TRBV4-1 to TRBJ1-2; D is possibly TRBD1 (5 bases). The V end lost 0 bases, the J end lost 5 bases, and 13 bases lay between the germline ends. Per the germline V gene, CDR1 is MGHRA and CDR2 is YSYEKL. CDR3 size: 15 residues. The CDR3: CASSQDPGGGYGYTF. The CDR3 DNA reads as TGCGCCAGCAGCCAAGATCCCGGGGGGGGGTATGGCTACACCTTC.

In DNA, the CDR3 is TGTGCCAGCAGTGAACAGGGGTATATAGGCTACACCTTC. Its protein is CASSEQGYIGYTF. V and J are TRBV25-1 and TRBJ1-2; D might be TRBD1 (6 bases). CDR3 length: 13 residues. Germline values: CDR1 MGHDK, CDR2 SYGVNS. V gave up 2 bases and J gave up 8 bases, with 12 bases separating them.

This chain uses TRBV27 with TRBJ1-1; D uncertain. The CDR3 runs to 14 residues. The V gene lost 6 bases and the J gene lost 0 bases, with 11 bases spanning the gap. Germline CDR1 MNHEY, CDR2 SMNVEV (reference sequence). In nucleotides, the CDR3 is TGTGCCAGCAGGTTGGCGGGCATGAACACTGAAGCTTTCTTT. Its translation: CASRLAGMNTEAFF.

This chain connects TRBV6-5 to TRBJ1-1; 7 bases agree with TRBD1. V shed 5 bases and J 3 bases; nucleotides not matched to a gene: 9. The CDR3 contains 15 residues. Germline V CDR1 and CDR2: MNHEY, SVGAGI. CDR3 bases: TGTGCCAGCAGTCAGACACGACAGGGCGACACTGAAGCTTTCTTT. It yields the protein CASSQTRQGDTEAFF.

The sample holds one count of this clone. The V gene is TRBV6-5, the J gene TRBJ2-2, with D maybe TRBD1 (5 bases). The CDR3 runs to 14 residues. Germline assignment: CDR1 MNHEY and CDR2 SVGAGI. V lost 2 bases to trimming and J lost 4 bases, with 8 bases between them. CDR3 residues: CASSYPGATGELFF. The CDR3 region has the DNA TGTGCCAGCAGTTACCCTGGGGCCACCGGGGAGCTGTTTTTT.